One and the same sample provided the 8 T cell receptor beta chains below, sequenced in a study of cytomegalovirus exposure and HLA in healthy donors. PCR was performed using 60 Vbeta and 13 Jbeta primers. TCRdb's table, derived via immunoSEQ multiplex PCR, lists solely in-frame clones and lacks some. The table records around 150,000 clones, about 85% of them present only once. Sample: PBMCs. These receptor sequences come from a boy aged 2 to 10 in good health and CMV-seronegative.

This clone has just a few counts. The DNA for the CDR3 is TGCGCCAGCAGCTTGGCCCGCGGATTTAACACTGAAGCTTTCTTT. It encodes CASSLARGFNTEAFF. The V and J genes are TRBV5-1 and TRBJ1-1; D uncertain. The length of the CDR3 is 15 residues. Trimming shortened V by 0 bases and J by 2 bases, and 11 bases separated the two germline ends. CDR1 is SGHRS and CDR2 is YFSETQ in the germline V gene.

The chain employs TRBV7-9 and TRBJ2-7; the match to TRBD2 covers 7 bases. Germline assignment: CDR1 SEHNR and CDR2 FQNEAQ (reference sequence). Trimming removed 0 bases from V and 7 bases from J; junction bases left unmatched: 6. CDR3 length: 14 residues. The CDR3 DNA sequence: TGTGCCAGCAGCTTAGCGGGAGGGCCCGGTGAGCAGTACTTC. As protein: CASSLAGGPGEQYF.

This chain joins TRBV19 and TRBJ1-2, with 10 bases aligning to TRBD1. Germline V gene sequence: CDR1 LNHDA, CDR2 SQIVND (reference sequence). Trimming removed 7 bases from V and 6 bases from J; junction bases left unmatched: 8. CDR3 length: 14 residues. This CDR3 reads CASTTAGQGNGYTF. In DNA form, the CDR3 reads TGTGCCAGTACCACAGCGGGACAGGGGAATGGCTACACCTTC.

This chain joins TRBV6-5 and TRBJ2-7, with TRBD2 matching over 8 bases. Germline CDR1 reads MNHEY; CDR2 reads SVGAGI. V lost 3 bases and J lost 6; bases outside the gene matches: 13. CDR3 length: 16 amino acids. CDR3 bases: TGTGCCAGCAGTTATGGGCGGCCAAGCACTAGCGGCGAGCAGTACTTC. This translates into CASSYGRPSTSGEQYF.

The J gene is TRBJ1-3, the V gene TRBV7-9, with D possibly matching TRBD1 (5 bases). The CDR3 has 17 amino acids. V was pared by 3 bases and J by 0 bases, with 15 bases between. Looked up from germline, CDR1 is SEHNR and CDR2 is FQNEAQ (reference sequence). The CDR3 DNA sequence: TGTGCCAGCAGCTTTTCTTCGGAGGGGACCTCTGGAAACACCATATATTTT. Its translation is CASSFSSEGTSGNTIYF.

V usage is TRBV28 and J usage is TRBJ1-5; 7 bases are a match to TRBD1. The CDR3 is 13 residues long. CDR1 and CDR2 (germline): MDHEN, SYDVKM. Unmatched junction bases numbered 6, after V lost 10 bases and J lost 3 bases. This CDR3 is CAIHRGINQPQHF. The CDR3 nucleotides are TGTGCCATACACAGGGGTATCAATCAGCCCCAGCATTTT.

The genes are TRBV6-6 and TRBJ1-2, with D perhaps matching TRBD1 (5 bases). V lost 6 bases to trimming and J lost 0 bases, with 17 bases between them. The germline V gene encodes CDR1 MNHNY and CDR2 SVGAGI (reference sequence). CDR3 length: 16 residues. CDR3: CASSYGHQSANYGYTF. The CDR3 DNA reads as TGTGCCAGCAGCTACGGACACCAATCTGCTAACTATGGCTACACCTTC.

The rearrangement links TRBV7-9 to TRBJ1-1, with 7 bases that match TRBD1. Germline CDR1 is SEHNR and CDR2 is FQNEAQ (reference sequence). V was pared by 0 bases and J by 1 base, with 2 bases of the junction left unmatched. This CDR3 spans 15 amino acids. CDR3 coding DNA: TGTGCCAGCAGCTTAGCAACAGGGGAGAACACTGAAGCTTTCTTT. The encoded protein is CASSLATGENTEAFF.